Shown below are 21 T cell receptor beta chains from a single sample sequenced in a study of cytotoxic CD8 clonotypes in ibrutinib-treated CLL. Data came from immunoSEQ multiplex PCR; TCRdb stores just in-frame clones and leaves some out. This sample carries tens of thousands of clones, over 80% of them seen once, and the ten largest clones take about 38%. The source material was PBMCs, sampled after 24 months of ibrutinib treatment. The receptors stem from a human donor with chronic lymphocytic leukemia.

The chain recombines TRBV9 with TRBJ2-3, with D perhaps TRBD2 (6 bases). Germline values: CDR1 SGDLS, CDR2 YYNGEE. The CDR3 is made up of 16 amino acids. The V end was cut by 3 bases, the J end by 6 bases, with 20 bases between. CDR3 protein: CASSAFGVAVPDTQYF. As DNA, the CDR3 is TGTGCCAGCAGCGCCTTCGGGGTAGCGGTGCCGGATACGCAGTATTTT.

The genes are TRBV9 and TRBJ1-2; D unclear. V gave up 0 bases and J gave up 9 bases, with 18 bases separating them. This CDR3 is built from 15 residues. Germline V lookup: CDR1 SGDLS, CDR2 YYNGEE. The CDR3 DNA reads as TGTGCCAGCAGCGTAGACCCCTCTCGCGCCGGCAGCTACACCTTC. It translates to CASSVDPSRAGSYTF.

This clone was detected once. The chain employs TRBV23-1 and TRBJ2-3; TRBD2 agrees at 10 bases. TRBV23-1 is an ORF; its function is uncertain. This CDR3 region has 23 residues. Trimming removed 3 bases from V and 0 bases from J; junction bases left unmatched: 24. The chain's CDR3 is CASSQISYSGLAIHQESTDTQYF. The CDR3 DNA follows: TGCGCCAGCAGTCAGATAAGTTATTCGGGACTAGCGATCCACCAAGAAAGCACAGATACGCAGTATTTT.

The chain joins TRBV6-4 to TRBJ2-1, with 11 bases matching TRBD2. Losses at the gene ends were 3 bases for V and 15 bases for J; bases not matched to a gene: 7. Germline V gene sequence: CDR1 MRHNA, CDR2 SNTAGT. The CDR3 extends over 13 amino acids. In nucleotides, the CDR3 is TGTGCCAGCAGTGAAACTAGCGGGAGCCCCGGGTTCTTC. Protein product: CASSETSGSPGFF.

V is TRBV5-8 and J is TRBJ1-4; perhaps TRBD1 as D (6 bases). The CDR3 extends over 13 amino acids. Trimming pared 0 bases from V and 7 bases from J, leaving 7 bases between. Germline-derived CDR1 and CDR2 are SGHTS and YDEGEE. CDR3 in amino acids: CASSLDRVEKLFF. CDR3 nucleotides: TGTGCCAGCAGCTTGGACAGGGTTGAAAAACTGTTTTTT. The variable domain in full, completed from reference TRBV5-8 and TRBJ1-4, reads EAGVTQSPTHLIKTRGQQATLRCSPISGHTSVYWYQQALGLGLQFLLWYDEGEERNRGNFPPRFSGRQFPNYSSELNVNALELEDSALYLCASSLDRVEKLFFGSGTQLSVL.

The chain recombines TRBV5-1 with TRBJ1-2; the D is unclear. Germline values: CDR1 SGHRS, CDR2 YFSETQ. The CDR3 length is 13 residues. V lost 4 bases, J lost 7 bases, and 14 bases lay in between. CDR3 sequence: CASSKDPTGGYTF. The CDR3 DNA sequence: TGCGCCAGCAGCAAGGACCCTACCGGTGGCTACACCTTC.

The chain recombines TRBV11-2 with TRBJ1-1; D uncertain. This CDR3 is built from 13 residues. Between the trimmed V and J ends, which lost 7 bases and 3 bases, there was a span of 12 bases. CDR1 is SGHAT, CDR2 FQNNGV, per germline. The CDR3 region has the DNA TGTGCCAGCACCCTGCGGGGAGACACTGAAGCTTTCTTT. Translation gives CASTLRGDTEAFF.

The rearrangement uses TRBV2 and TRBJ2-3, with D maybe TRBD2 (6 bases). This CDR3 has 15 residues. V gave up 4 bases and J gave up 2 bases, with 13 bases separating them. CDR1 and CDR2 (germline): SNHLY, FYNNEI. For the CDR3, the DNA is TGTGCCAGCAGTGGAAGGGTAGCGGTCACAGATACGCAGTATTTT. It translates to CASSGRVAVTDTQYF. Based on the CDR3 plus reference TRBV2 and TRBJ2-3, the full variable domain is EPEVTQTPSHQVTQMGQEVILRCVPISNHLYFYWYRQILGQKVEFLVSFYNNEISEKSEIFDDQFSVERPDGSNFTLKIRSTKLEDSAMYFCASSGRVAVTDTQYFGPGTRLTVL.

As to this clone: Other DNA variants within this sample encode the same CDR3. CDR3 coding DNA: TGTGCCAGCAGTTTGGGACTAGCGGGTGGTCAAGAGACCCAGTACTTC. This encodes CASSLGLAGGQETQYF. The chain couples TRBV28 to TRBJ2-5, with 12 bases matching TRBD2. CDR1 and CDR2 (germline): MDHEN, SYDVKM. Losses at the gene ends were 3 bases for V and 2 bases for J; bases not matched to a gene: 4. The CDR3 extends over 16 amino acids.

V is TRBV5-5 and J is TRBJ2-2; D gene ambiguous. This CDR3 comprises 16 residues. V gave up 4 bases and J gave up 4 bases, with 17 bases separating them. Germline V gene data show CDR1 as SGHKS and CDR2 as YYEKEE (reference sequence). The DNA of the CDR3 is TGTGCCAGCAGCCAAAAGGATATTTCCCTCACCGGGGAGCTGTTTTTT. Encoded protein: CASSQKDISLTGELFF.

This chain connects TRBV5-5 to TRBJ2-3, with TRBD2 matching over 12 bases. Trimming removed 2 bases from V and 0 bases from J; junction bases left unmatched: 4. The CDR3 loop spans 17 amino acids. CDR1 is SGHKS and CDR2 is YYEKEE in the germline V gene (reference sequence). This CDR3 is CASSLGLAGISTDTQYF. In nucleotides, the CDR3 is TGTGCCAGCAGCTTAGGACTAGCGGGGATTAGCACAGATACGCAGTATTTT. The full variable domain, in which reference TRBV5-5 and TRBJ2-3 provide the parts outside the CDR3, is DAGVTQSPTHLIKTRGQQVTLRCSPISGHKSVSWYQQVLGQGPQFIFQYYEKEERGRGNFPDRFSARQFPNYSSELNVNALLLGDSALYLCASSLGLAGISTDTQYFGPGTRLTVL.

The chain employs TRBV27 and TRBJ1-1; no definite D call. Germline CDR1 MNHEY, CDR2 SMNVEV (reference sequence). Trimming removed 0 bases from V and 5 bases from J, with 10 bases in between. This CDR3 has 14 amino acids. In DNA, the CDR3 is TGTGCCAGCAGTTTATCAGACGCCCGGACTGAAGCTTTCTTT. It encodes CASSLSDARTEAFF.

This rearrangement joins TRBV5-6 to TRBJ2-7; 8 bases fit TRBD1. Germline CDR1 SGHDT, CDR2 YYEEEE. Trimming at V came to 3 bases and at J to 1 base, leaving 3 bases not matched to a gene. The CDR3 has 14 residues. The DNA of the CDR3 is TGTGCCAGCAGCTGGACAGGGTCGTCCTACGAGCAGTACTTC. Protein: CASSWTGSSYEQYF. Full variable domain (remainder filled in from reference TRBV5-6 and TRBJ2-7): DAGVTQSPTHLIKTRGQQVTLRCSPKSGHDTVSWYQQALGQGPQFIFQYYEEEERQRGNFPDRFSGHQFPNYSSELNVNALLLGDSALYLCASSWTGSSYEQYFGPGTRLTVT.

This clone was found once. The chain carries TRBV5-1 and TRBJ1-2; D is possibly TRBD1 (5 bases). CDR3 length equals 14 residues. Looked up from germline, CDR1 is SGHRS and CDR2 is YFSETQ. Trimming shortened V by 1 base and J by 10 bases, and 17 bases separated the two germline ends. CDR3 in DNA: TGCGCCAGCAGCTTGCTACTGACAGACCGAGACTACACCTTC. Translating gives CASSLLLTDRDYTF.

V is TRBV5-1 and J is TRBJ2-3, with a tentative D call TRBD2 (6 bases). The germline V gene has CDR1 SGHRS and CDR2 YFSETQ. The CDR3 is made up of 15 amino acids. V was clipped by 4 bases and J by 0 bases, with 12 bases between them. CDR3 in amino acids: CASSPGGISTDTQYF. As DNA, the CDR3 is TGCGCCAGCAGCCCTGGCGGGATTAGCACAGATACGCAGTATTTT.

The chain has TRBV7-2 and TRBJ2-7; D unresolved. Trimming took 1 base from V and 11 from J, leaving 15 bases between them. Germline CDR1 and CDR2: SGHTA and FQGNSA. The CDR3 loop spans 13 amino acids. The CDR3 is CASSLGQTNAKYF. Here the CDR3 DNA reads TGTGCCAGCAGCTTAGGGCAGACCAACGCGAAGTACTTC. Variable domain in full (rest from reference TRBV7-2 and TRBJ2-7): GAGVSQSPSNKVTEKGKDVELRCDPISGHTALYWYRQSLGQGLEFLIYFQGNSAPDKSGLPSDRFSAERTGGSVSTLTIQRTQQEDSAVYLCASSLGQTNAKYFGPGTRLTVT.

CDR3 DNA sequence: TGTGCCAGCAGGGAAGGTGCAACTAATGAAAAACTGTTTTTT. Protein: CASREGATNEKLFF. J is TRBJ1-4 and V is TRBV28; D ambiguous. Germline assignment: CDR1 MDHEN and CDR2 SYDVKM. CDR3 length: 14 amino acids. V was shortened by 6 bases and J by 0 bases, with 8 bases between the two germline ends.

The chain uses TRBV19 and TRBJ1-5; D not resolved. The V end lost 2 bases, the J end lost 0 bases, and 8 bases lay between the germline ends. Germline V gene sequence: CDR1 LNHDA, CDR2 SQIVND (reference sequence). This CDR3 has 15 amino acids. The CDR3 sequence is CASSIPAYSNQPQHF. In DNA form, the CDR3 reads TGTGCCAGTAGTATACCAGCGTATAGCAATCAGCCCCAGCATTTT. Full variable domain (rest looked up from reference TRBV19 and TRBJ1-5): DGGITQSPKYLFRKEGQNVTLSCEQNLNHDAMYWYRQDPGQGLRLIYYSQIVNDFQKGDIAEGYSVSREKKESFPLTVTSAQKNPTAFYLCASSIPAYSNQPQHFGDGTRLSIL.

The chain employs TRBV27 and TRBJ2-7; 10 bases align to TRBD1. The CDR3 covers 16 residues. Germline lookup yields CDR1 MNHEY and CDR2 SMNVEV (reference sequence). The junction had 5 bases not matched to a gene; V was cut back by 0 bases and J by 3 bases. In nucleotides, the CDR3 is TGTGCCAGCAGTTTATCCCGGACAGGGGGTGGCTACGAGCAGTACTTC. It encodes CASSLSRTGGGYEQYF.

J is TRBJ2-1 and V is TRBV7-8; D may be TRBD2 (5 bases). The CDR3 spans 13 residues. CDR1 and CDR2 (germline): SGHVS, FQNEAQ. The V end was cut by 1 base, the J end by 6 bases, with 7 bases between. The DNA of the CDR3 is TGTGCCAGCAGCTTAGGGGGAGCCAATGAGCAGTTCTTC. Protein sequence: CASSLGGANEQFF.

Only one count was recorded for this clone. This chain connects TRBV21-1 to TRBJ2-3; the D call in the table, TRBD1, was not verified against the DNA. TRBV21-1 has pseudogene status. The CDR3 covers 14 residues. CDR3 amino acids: CASSKYRGTDTQYF. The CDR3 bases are TGTGCCAGCAGCAAGTACAGGGGGACAGATACGCAGTATTTT.